Shown below are 31 T cell receptor beta chains from a single sample sequenced in a study of cytomegalovirus exposure and HLA in healthy donors. The PCR ran on 60 Vbeta and 13 Jbeta primers. TCRdb's copy holds only in-frame clones and misses some; the assay was immunoSEQ multiplex PCR. The table includes roughly 160,000 clones, about three quarters detected once. Sequences were obtained from PBMCs. These TCRs come from a girl between 10 and 17 years old in good health and CMV-seronegative.

The V call is TRBV6-1, the J call TRBJ2-7, with D unresolved. Per germline, CDR1 MNHNS and CDR2 SASEGT. The CDR3 runs 13 residues. The germline V and J ends were trimmed by 6 bases and 1 base, with 10 bases remaining between them. CDR3 nucleotide sequence: TGTGCCAGCAGGGCCCGGCGGTCCTACGAGCAGTACTTC. Protein product: CASRARRSYEQYF.

The rearrangement links TRBV7-2 to TRBJ1-5, with D possibly TRBD1 on 6 matching bases. Germline CDR1 and CDR2: SGHTA and FQGNSA. There are 14 residues in the CDR3. Trimming stripped 5 bases from V and 3 bases from J, with 11 bases between. The CDR3 DNA reads TGTGCCAGCAGCCTAGGACAGCTCAATCAGCCCCAGCATTTT. This encodes CASSLGQLNQPQHF.

The chain combines TRBV29-1 with TRBJ1-2, with 7 positions matching TRBD1. This CDR3 is built from 12 residues. The germline CDR1 and CDR2 sequences are SQVTM and ANQGSEA. The V gene end was trimmed by 6 bases and the J gene end by 4 bases; junction bases not matched to a gene: 5. For the CDR3, the DNA is TGCAGCGTAGGACAGGCGAGCTATGGCTACACCTTC. Translated, it gives CSVGQASYGYTF. Based on the CDR3 plus reference TRBV29-1 and TRBJ1-2, the full variable domain is SAVISQKPSRDICQRGTSLTIQCQVDSQVTMMFWYRQQPGQSLTLIATANQGSEATYESGFVIDKFPISRPNLTFSTLTVSNMSPEDSSIYLCSVGQASYGYTFGSGTRLTVV.

About this clone: This CDR3 is also generated by other DNA sequences in the sample. The rearrangement uses TRBV5-1 and TRBJ2-7, with 12 bases aligning to TRBD1. This CDR3 region has 14 residues. Germline CDR1 reads SGHRS; CDR2 reads YFSETQ. V lost 3 bases, J lost 7 bases, and 5 bases stayed unmatched. In DNA, the CDR3 is TGCGCCAGCAGCTCGGGACAGGGGGCGGGTGAGCAGTACTTC. Translation gives CASSSGQGAGEQYF.

This chain connects TRBV6-1 to TRBJ2-5; D perhaps matches TRBD2 (6 bases). This CDR3 has 16 amino acids. The V gene lost 1 base and the J gene lost 5 bases, with 17 bases spanning the gap. Per the germline V gene, CDR1 is MNHNS and CDR2 is SASEGT. CDR3 residues: CASSEGGSGYAETQYF. CDR3 coding DNA: TGTGCCAGCAGTGAAGGAGGTAGCGGTTACGCGGAGACCCAGTACTTC.

The chain employs TRBV7-9 and TRBJ2-1, with 11 bases that match TRBD1. The CDR3 totals 15 residues. CDR1 and CDR2 from the germline V gene are SEHNR and FQNEAQ (reference sequence). The V segment lost 5 bases and the J segment 5 bases; nucleotides outside the gene matches: 5. For the CDR3, the DNA is TGTGCCAGCAGCGACCGGGACAGGGGGGACAATGAGCAGTTCTTC. It is translated as CASSDRDRGDNEQFF.

This sequence joins TRBV6-5 and TRBJ2-3; 12 bases match TRBD2. Losses at the gene ends were 6 bases for V and 5 bases for J; bases not matched to a gene: 6. CDR1 and CDR2 (germline): MNHEY, SVGAGI. There are 15 residues in the CDR3. The CDR3 here is CASRILAGGRDTQYF. In DNA form, the CDR3 reads TGTGCCAGCAGGATTCTAGCGGGGGGGCGAGATACGCAGTATTTT.

This clone was seen a few times. V is TRBV5-8 and J is TRBJ1-1; D is uncertain. V was clipped by 0 bases and J by 4 bases, with 10 bases between them. The CDR3 length is 14 residues. The germline gives CDR1 SGHTS, CDR2 YDEGEE. CDR3 sequence reads: CASSLAYRSTEAFF. The CDR3 DNA reads TGTGCCAGCAGCTTGGCTTATCGGAGCACTGAAGCTTTCTTT.

This chain connects TRBV19 to TRBJ2-1; D not certain. The CDR3 is 12 residues long. Trimming removed 5 bases from V and 6 bases from J, with 8 bases in between. Germline V gene data show CDR1 as LNHDA and CDR2 as SQIVND (reference sequence). CDR3 residues: CASSRWSNEQFF. The CDR3, as DNA: TGTGCCAGTAGTCGGTGGAGCAATGAGCAGTTCTTC. Supplemented by reference TRBV19 and TRBJ2-1, the full variable domain reads DGGITQSPKYLFRKEGQNVTLSCEQNLNHDAMYWYRQDPGQGLRLIYYSQIVNDFQKGDIAEGYSVSREKKESFPLTVTSAQKNPTAFYLCASSRWSNEQFFGPGTRLTVL.

The CDR3, as DNA: TGTGCCAGCGGGACAGCGGGTGAAAAACTGTTTTTT. Its protein product is CASGTAGEKLFF. The chain recombines TRBV19 with TRBJ1-4; 7 positions match TRBD1. Trimming cost V 9 bases and J 7 bases; bases outside gene matches: 5. The germline V gene has CDR1 LNHDA and CDR2 SQIVND (reference sequence). The CDR3 spans 12 residues.

The chain uses TRBV27 and TRBJ2-1; 7 nucleotides align to TRBD1. Looked up from germline, CDR1 is MNHEY and CDR2 is SMNVEV (reference sequence). J gave up 8 bases and V 6 bases, and 13 bases lay outside the gene matches. The CDR3 consists of 15 residues. The CDR3 DNA sequence: TGTGCCAGCAGAGGGGTACAGGGGAGACGCCATGAGCAGTTCTTC. Its translation is CASRGVQGRRHEQFF.

This clone was counted only a few times. The rearrangement links TRBV13 to TRBJ1-2, with D perhaps TRBD1 (5 bases). The CDR3 runs 14 residues. CDR1 PRHDT and CDR2 FYEKMQ come from the germline V gene (reference sequence). The V and J ends lost 1 base and 4 bases respectively, with 10 bases between them. CDR3 in amino acids: CASSLVDGGYGYTF. The CDR3 DNA reads as TGTGCCAGCAGCTTAGTGGACGGGGGCTATGGCTACACCTTC.

This chain connects TRBV27 to TRBJ1-6; D not certain. The CDR3 covers 13 residues. Germline loops: CDR1 MNHEY, CDR2 SMNVEV (reference sequence). V lost 5 bases, J lost 11 bases, and 13 bases lay in between. CDR3 coding DNA: TGTGCCAGCAGTGCCGCCTCTACGACACCCCTCCACTTT. It translates to CASSAASTTPLHF.

The J gene is TRBJ1-5, the V gene TRBV10-1, with TRBD1 matching over 7 bases. V gave up 6 bases and J gave up 5 bases; unmatched junction bases: 7. This CDR3 contains 14 residues. CDR1 and CDR2 from the germline V gene are WNHNN and SYGVQD (reference sequence). The DNA of the CDR3 is TGCGCCAGCAGATACGGACAGGTCTATCAGCCCCAGCATTTT. Amino acids: CASRYGQVYQPQHF.

The V gene is TRBV6-6, the J gene TRBJ1-1; maybe TRBD1 (5 bases). V was pared by 4 bases and J by 1 base, with 10 bases between. The CDR3 length is 14 residues. Germline V CDR1 and CDR2: MNHNY, SVGAGI (reference sequence). CDR3 in amino acids: CASSSSGGNTEAFF. The CDR3 DNA reads as TGTGCCAGCAGTTCGTCGGGGGGGAACACTGAAGCTTTCTTT.

V and J are TRBV5-1 and TRBJ1-5; D unresolved. The germline CDR1 and CDR2 sequences are SGHRS and YFSETQ. V lost 0 bases, J lost 0 bases, and 7 bases lay in between. CDR3 size: 15 residues. CDR3 coding DNA: TGCGCCAGCAGCTTGGACCCCTATAGCAATCAGCCCCAGCATTTT. Its protein is CASSLDPYSNQPQHF. The whole variable domain, remainder taken from reference TRBV5-1 and TRBJ1-5, is KAGVTQTPRYLIKTRGQQVTLSCSPISGHRSVSWYQQTPGQGLQFLFEYFSETQRNKGNFPGRFSGRQFSNSRSEMNVSTLELGDSALYLCASSLDPYSNQPQHFGDGTRLSIL.

The V gene is TRBV6-1, the J gene TRBJ1-5; 7 nucleotides align to TRBD1. V was pared by 7 bases and J by 8 bases, with 14 bases of the junction left unmatched. CDR3 length equals 15 residues. The V gene's germline CDR1 is MNHNS and CDR2 SASEGT. CDR3 sequence: CASTDQTGKREPQHF. CDR3 DNA sequence: TGTGCCAGCACCGACCAGACAGGGAAGAGGGAGCCCCAGCATTTT.

V gene TRBV5-1 combines with J gene TRBJ2-5; no clear D gene. Looked up from germline, CDR1 is SGHRS and CDR2 is YFSETQ. The germline V and J ends were trimmed by 3 bases and 3 bases, with 15 bases remaining between them. The CDR3 consists of 15 residues. CDR3 in amino acids: CASSYLSPTEETQYF. The CDR3 DNA follows: TGCGCCAGCAGCTACCTCTCTCCTACCGAAGAGACCCAGTACTTC.

This clone was counted only a few times. V is TRBV5-1 and J is TRBJ2-6; TRBD1 matches at 10 bases. Per the germline V gene, CDR1 is SGHRS and CDR2 is YFSETQ. The CDR3 runs 16 residues. The junction had 5 bases not matched to a gene; V was cut back by 4 bases and J by 4 bases. The CDR3 here is CASSAGQGNGANVLTF. CDR3 coding DNA: TGCGCCAGCAGCGCGGGACAGGGGAACGGGGCCAACGTCCTGACTTTC.

This chain uses TRBV9 with TRBJ2-2; TRBD2 matches 9 bases. The CDR3 is made up of 20 amino acids. Germline V lookup: CDR1 SGDLS, CDR2 YYNGEE. Germline trimming cut 5 bases from V and 0 bases from J; bases unmatched to any gene: 17. The CDR3 region is CASSDNPSGEQLPNTGELFF. DNA for the CDR3: TGTGCCAGCAGTGATAACCCTAGCGGGGAGCAACTTCCGAACACCGGGGAGCTGTTTTTT.

This clone showed up just a few times. The V and J genes are TRBV4-1 and TRBJ1-2, with 10 bases matching TRBD1. The CDR3 spans 15 residues. Per the germline V gene, CDR1 is MGHRA and CDR2 is YSYEKL. The junction had 7 bases not matched to a gene; V was cut back by 4 bases and J by 5 bases. The CDR3 sequence: CASSRPGQGRYGYTF. The CDR3 bases are TGCGCCAGCAGCCGACCGGGACAGGGGAGGTATGGCTACACCTTC.

The rearrangement joins TRBV4-1 to TRBJ2-5, with 10 bases lining up with TRBD1. Near its end, the DNA agrees better with TRBJ2-7, so the J call may be wrong. The CDR3 consists of 15 residues. CDR1 is MGHRA, CDR2 YSYEKL, per germline. CDR3 in amino acids: CASSQSPGQGYEQYF. The DNA for the CDR3 is TGCGCCAGCAGCCAATCTCCGGGACAGGGGTACGAGCAGTACTTC.

The rearrangement uses TRBV6-5 and TRBJ2-5; 7 positions match TRBD1. Germline CDR1 MNHEY, CDR2 SVGAGI. V lost 2 bases and J lost 4; bases outside the gene matches: 4. The length of the CDR3 is 14 residues. The CDR3 nucleotides read TGTGCCAGCAGTTACAGGGGGCAAGGAGAGACCCAGTACTTC. Protein sequence: CASSYRGQGETQYF.

The chain links TRBV6-5 to TRBJ2-1, with TRBD1 matching over 12 bases. From germline, CDR1 is MNHEY and CDR2 SVGAGI. V lost 0 bases and J lost 10; bases outside the gene matches: 4. The length of the CDR3 is 15 residues. CDR3 sequence reads: CASSYSGQGAYEQFF. CDR3 nucleotide sequence: TGTGCCAGCAGTTACTCGGGACAGGGGGCGTACGAGCAGTTCTTC.

This sequence joins TRBV9 and TRBJ2-7; TRBD2 is a possible D gene (7 bases). V was trimmed by 0 bases and J by 2 bases, leaving 12 bases between them. Germline CDR1 is SGDLS and CDR2 is YYNGEE. This CDR3 has 15 amino acids. The CDR3, as DNA: TGTGCCAGCAGCGTAGAGGAGGGGGGGCCCTACGAGCAGTACTTC. This encodes CASSVEEGGPYEQYF.

The gene calls are TRBV4-1 and TRBJ1-4; 9 bases map to TRBD1. Looked up from germline, CDR1 is MGHRA and CDR2 is YSYEKL. The CDR3 has 16 amino acids. With 3 bases clipped from V and 8 bases from J, the junction kept 10 bases outside the gene matches. CDR3 coding DNA: TGCGCCAGCAGCCATCAAGACGGGACAGGGCGCGAAAAACTGTTTTTT. Amino acids: CASSHQDGTGREKLFF.

This chain connects TRBV28 to TRBJ1-2; D not resolved. Germline-derived CDR1 and CDR2 are MDHEN and SYDVKM. The CDR3 consists of 14 residues. V was shortened by 2 bases and J by 4 bases, with 11 bases between the two germline ends. This CDR3 is CASSLEGSSYGYTF. In DNA, the CDR3 is TGTGCCAGCAGTTTAGAGGGCAGCTCCTATGGCTACACCTTC.

The chain couples TRBV6-5 to TRBJ1-1; 8 bases are shared with TRBD1. Germline values: CDR1 MNHEY, CDR2 SVGAGI. V lost 2 bases to trimming and J lost 3 bases; unmatched junction nucleotides: 8. There are 16 residues in the CDR3. CDR3 protein: CASSYATQGADTEAFF. CDR3 sequence (DNA): TGTGCCAGCAGTTACGCAACGCAGGGGGCTGACACTGAAGCTTTCTTT.

The rearrangement uses TRBV6-6 and TRBJ1-1, with a tentative D call TRBD1 (5 bases). Germline assignment: CDR1 MNHNY and CDR2 SVGAGI (reference sequence). The V end lost 2 bases, the J end lost 6 bases, and 10 bases lay between the germline ends. The CDR3 loop spans 13 amino acids. CDR3 sequence reads: CASSYKGAPEAFF. For the CDR3, the DNA is TGTGCCAGCAGTTACAAAGGGGCCCCTGAAGCTTTCTTT.

The chain has TRBV6-1 and TRBJ1-4, with D maybe TRBD1 (6 bases). CDR3 length: 15 residues. Looked up from germline, CDR1 is MNHNS and CDR2 is SASEGT. Between the trimmed V and J ends, which lost 3 bases and 1 base, there was a span of 9 bases. The DNA for the CDR3 is TGTGCCAGCAGTGATGGGGGCGAAACTAATGAAAAACTGTTTTTT. This sequence encodes CASSDGGETNEKLFF.

The gene calls are TRBV6-1 and TRBJ1-5; D remains unclear. Germline V gene data show CDR1 as MNHNS and CDR2 as SASEGT. There are 14 residues in the CDR3. Deletions cut 8 bases from V and 6 bases from J, with 17 bases between. This CDR3 reads CASVVSPEGQPQHF. CDR3 in DNA: TGTGCCAGCGTGGTCTCTCCGGAGGGTCAGCCCCAGCATTTT.